In its sample, the clone carrying this T cell receptor beta chain was seen a few times. Via MiXCR, TCRdb re-called the 5' RACE reads, giving one row per CDR3 protein. The sample has 550,000 to 800,000 distinct CDR3 sequences; about 7.6% are singletons. The CDR3 extends over 16 amino acids. The V gene's germline CDR1 is SGHRS and CDR2 YFSETQ. Deletions cut 4 bases from V and 0 bases from J, with 15 bases between. The data belong to a study of identical twins. These data also featured in a second study, about yellow fever vaccine responses in identical twins.

The receptor was derived from a young woman in good health. The chain employs TRBV5-1 and TRBJ2-3; D is perhaps TRBD1 (6 bases). The material sequenced was PBMCs. As DNA, the CDR3 is TGCGCCAGCAGCACTACCTCGACAGGCAGCACAGATACGCAGTATTTT. Translated, it gives CASSTTSTGSTDTQYF.